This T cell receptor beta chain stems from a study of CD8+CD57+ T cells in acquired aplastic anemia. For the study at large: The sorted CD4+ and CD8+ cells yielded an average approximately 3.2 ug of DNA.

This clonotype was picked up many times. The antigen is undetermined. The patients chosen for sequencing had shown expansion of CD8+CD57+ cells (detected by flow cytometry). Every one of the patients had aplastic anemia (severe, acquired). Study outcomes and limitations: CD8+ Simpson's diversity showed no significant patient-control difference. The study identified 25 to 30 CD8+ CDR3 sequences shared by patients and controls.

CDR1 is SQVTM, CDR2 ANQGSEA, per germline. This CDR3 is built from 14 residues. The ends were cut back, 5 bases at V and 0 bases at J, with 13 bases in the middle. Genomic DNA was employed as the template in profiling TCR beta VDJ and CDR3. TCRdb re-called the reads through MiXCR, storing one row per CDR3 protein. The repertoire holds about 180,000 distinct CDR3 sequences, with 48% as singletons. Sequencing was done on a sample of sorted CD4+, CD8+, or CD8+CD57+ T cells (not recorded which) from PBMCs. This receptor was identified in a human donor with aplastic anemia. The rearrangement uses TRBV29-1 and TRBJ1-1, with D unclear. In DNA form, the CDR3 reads TGCAGCGTTTACGGTGACTGGATGAACACTGAAGCTTTCTTT. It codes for CSVYGDWMNTEAFF. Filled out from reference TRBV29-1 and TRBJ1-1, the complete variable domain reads SAVISQKPSRDICQRGTSLTIQCQVDSQVTMMFWYRQQPGQSLTLIATANQGSEATYESGFVIDKFPISRPNLTFSTLTVSNMSPEDSSIYLCSVYGDWMNTEAFFGQGTRLTVV.